Below are 20 T cell receptor beta chains sequenced from a single sample in a study of cytomegalovirus exposure and HLA in healthy donors. Both 60 Vbeta primers and 13 Jbeta primers went into the PCR. Sequencing was performed with immunoSEQ multiplex PCR; in TCRdb, only in-frame clones are kept and a portion is missing. The table includes 100,000 or so clones, 70% to 80% detected once. Specimen: PBMCs. Receptors originate from a woman between 18 and 29 years old in good health and CMV-seropositive.

This clone has a single count. CDR3 DNA sequence: TGTGCCAGCAGCGTAGTTGGGGCAACCGGGGCCAACGTCCTGACTTTC. It specifies CASSVVGATGANVLTF. This chain links TRBV9 with TRBJ2-6, with D possibly matching TRBD1 (5 bases). The CDR3 is made up of 16 amino acids. Germline CDR1 is SGDLS and CDR2 is YYNGEE. The V end lost 0 bases, the J end lost 4 bases, and 11 bases lay between the germline ends.

The chain couples TRBV5-4 to TRBJ1-1; D may be TRBD1 (5 bases). Trimming left V 4 bases short and J 1 base short, with 8 bases between. The CDR3 runs 13 residues. CDR1 SGHNT and CDR2 YYREEE come from the germline V gene (reference sequence). The CDR3 region has the DNA TGTGCCAGCAGCAAGACAGCGAACACTGAAGCTTTCTTT. Encoded protein: CASSKTANTEAFF.

The rearrangement joins TRBV6-5 to TRBJ1-6; possibly TRBD1 for D (6 bases). The germline CDR1 and CDR2 sequences are MNHEY and SVGAGI. The V end was cut by 5 bases, the J end by 11 bases, with 13 bases between. This CDR3 comprises 13 residues. The CDR3 sequence is CASSRGLATPLHF. The CDR3 DNA is TGTGCCAGCAGTAGGGGGTTGGCGACACCCCTCCACTTT.

This clone was detected once. J is TRBJ2-2 and V is TRBV7-6; possible D gene TRBD2, 6 bases. Between the trimmed V and J ends, which lost 5 bases and 2 bases, there was a span of 21 bases. The CDR3 has 18 amino acids. The V gene's germline CDR1 is SGHVS and CDR2 FNYEAQ. CDR3 DNA: TGTGCCAGCAGCCACGTCCCCCTAGGCGGGGTTAACACCGGGGAGCTGTTTTTT. It specifies CASSHVPLGGVNTGELFF.

The chain carries TRBV6-4 and TRBJ2-1; TRBD2 aligns across 12 bases. The length of the CDR3 is 16 residues. V was clipped by 4 bases and J by 6 bases; unmatched bases: 7. Germline assignment: CDR1 MRHNA and CDR2 SNTAGT. CDR3 loop: CASSAGLAGRVNEQFF. The CDR3 DNA follows: TGTGCCAGCAGTGCCGGACTAGCGGGAAGGGTCAATGAGCAGTTCTTC.

This chain uses TRBV2 with TRBJ2-2, with no clear D. Germline V gives CDR1 SNHLY, CDR2 FYNNEI. V lost 5 bases and J 3 bases, leaving 7 bases between the germline ends. The CDR3 has 13 amino acids. The CDR3 region is CASSQHYTGELFF. The CDR3 nucleotides read TGTGCCAGCAGTCAACATTACACCGGGGAGCTGTTTTTT.

The V and J genes are TRBV5-1 and TRBJ2-7; 15 nucleotides agree with TRBD2. After removal of 6 bases from V and 2 bases from J, the junction contained 9 bases not matched to a gene. The germline gives CDR1 SGHRS, CDR2 YFSETQ. There are 17 residues in the CDR3. The CDR3 region has the DNA TGCGCCAGCACCATCGGACTAGCGGGAGGGATCGCCTACGAGCAGTACTTC. Its translation: CASTIGLAGGIAYEQYF.

This clone was seen only once. This chain links TRBV6-5 with TRBJ2-7; 8 nucleotides match TRBD1. The CDR3 runs 14 residues. In germline, CDR1 is MNHEY, CDR2 SVGAGI. The junction had 9 bases not matched to a gene; V was cut back by 7 bases and J by 4 bases. The CDR3 coding sequence is TGTGCCAGCACCCCCGGGACAGGTGTATACGAGCAGTACTTC. This encodes CASTPGTGVYEQYF.

This chain joins TRBV6-4 and TRBJ2-7; TRBD1 matches at 8 bases. Germline loops: CDR1 MRHNA, CDR2 SNTAGT. The CDR3 contains 15 residues. With 4 bases clipped from V and 0 bases from J, the junction kept 5 bases outside the gene matches. The CDR3 spells CASSGQGARSYEQYF. DNA of the CDR3: TGTGCCAGCAGTGGCCAGGGGGCTCGCTCCTACGAGCAGTACTTC.

Regarding this clone: Compared with germline, one end of the junction differs, possibly owing to a read error. This CDR3 is also generated by other DNA sequences in the sample. J is TRBJ1-2 and V is TRBV5-4; no firm D call. Germline CDR1 reads SGHNT; CDR2 reads YYREEE (reference sequence). CDR3 length: 12 residues. Written as DNA, the CDR3 is TGTGCCAGCAGCTTGGGCTGGAGCGGCTACACCTTT. Protein: CASSLGWSGYTF. Full variable domain (missing parts from reference TRBV5-4 and TRBJ1-2): ETGVTQSPTHLIKTRGQQVTLRCSSQSGHNTVSWYQQALGQGPQFIFQYYREEENGRGNFPPRFSGLQFPNYSSELNVNALELDDSALYLCASSLGWSGYTFGSGTRLTVV.

The V and J genes are TRBV5-1 and TRBJ2-1; D remains ambiguous. The CDR3 is 14 residues long. Germline V gives CDR1 SGHRS, CDR2 YFSETQ. The V and J ends lost 4 bases and 8 bases respectively, with 16 bases between them. The CDR3 reads CASSLLSLGDEQFF. In DNA form, the CDR3 reads TGCGCCAGCAGCCTCTTGTCATTGGGCGATGAGCAGTTCTTC.

The V and J genes are TRBV6-5 and TRBJ1-2, with 10 bases identical to TRBD1. Germline loops: CDR1 MNHEY, CDR2 SVGAGI. V was clipped by 5 bases and J by 7 bases; unmatched bases: 7. The CDR3 totals 14 residues. CDR3 DNA: TGTGCCAGCAGTCCCGGGACAGGGGCTGTTGGCTACACCTTC. The encoded protein is CASSPGTGAVGYTF.

The sample holds one count of this clone. The chain has TRBV9 and TRBJ2-2; maybe TRBD1 (5 bases). The CDR3 spans 15 residues. CDR1 SGDLS and CDR2 YYNGEE come from the germline V gene. V dropped 0 bases and J dropped 5 bases, with 11 bases sitting between them. As DNA, the CDR3 is TGTGCCAGCAGCGTAGAAGTCAGGGCAACCGGGGAGCTGTTTTTT. It is translated as CASSVEVRATGELFF.

This chain links TRBV6-5 with TRBJ2-7; 11 bases are shared with TRBD1. Germline CDR1 and CDR2: MNHEY and SVGAGI. V shed 5 bases and J 4 bases; nucleotides not matched to a gene: 7. The CDR3 runs to 15 residues. The CDR3 sequence is CASSQPGTGGYEQYF. The CDR3 nucleotides are TGTGCCAGCAGTCAACCCGGGACAGGGGGGTACGAGCAGTACTTC.

A few counts support this clone. The chain has TRBV29-1 and TRBJ1-5, with 8 bases fitting TRBD1. V shed 0 bases, J shed 2 bases, and the junction held 3 bases outside the gene matches. The CDR3 spans 15 residues. Germline V gene sequence: CDR1 SQVTM, CDR2 ANQGSEA. DNA of the CDR3: TGCAGCGTTGAAGAGGGGACAGGAGGCAATCAGCCCCAGCATTTT. This codes for CSVEEGTGGNQPQHF.

This rearrangement joins TRBV5-1 to TRBJ1-1; D is possibly TRBD1 (5 bases). V was shortened by 8 bases and J by 3 bases, with 14 bases between the two germline ends. This CDR3 region has 13 residues. The germline V gene encodes CDR1 SGHRS and CDR2 YFSETQ. The DNA for the CDR3 is TGCGCCAGTAGGCAGGGCTGGGACACTGAAGCTTTCTTT. This translates into CASRQGWDTEAFF.

The chain recombines TRBV10-3 with TRBJ2-6; possible D gene TRBD2, 5 bases. Trimming cost V 3 bases and J 0 bases, with 6 bases left between them. The CDR3 is 15 amino acids. Germline V lookup: CDR1 ENHRY, CDR2 SYGVKD. The CDR3 region has the DNA TGTGCCATCAGTGACGCGGGCTCTGGGGCCAACGTCCTGACTTTC. Translated: CAISDAGSGANVLTF.

This clone turned up a few times. The chain links TRBV5-1 to TRBJ2-1; maybe TRBD2 (6 bases). The germline CDR1 and CDR2 sequences are SGHRS and YFSETQ. Trimming removed 3 bases at V and 0 bases at J, with 13 bases between. The CDR3 spans 16 residues. The CDR3 here is CASSSGASSSYNEQFF. For the CDR3, the DNA is TGCGCCAGCAGCTCGGGAGCCTCCAGCTCCTACAATGAGCAGTTCTTC. Full variable domain (missing parts from reference TRBV5-1 and TRBJ2-1): KAGVTQTPRYLIKTRGQQVTLSCSPISGHRSVSWYQQTPGQGLQFLFEYFSETQRNKGNFPGRFSGRQFSNSRSEMNVSTLELGDSALYLCASSSGASSSYNEQFFGPGTRLTVL.

The rearrangement joins TRBV6-4 to TRBJ2-5; 8 bases map to TRBD2. CDR3 length: 15 amino acids. The ends lost 3 bases at V and 3 bases at J; junction bases unmatched: 6. Per germline, CDR1 MRHNA and CDR2 SNTAGT. The CDR3 reads CASSEAAGEKETQYF. DNA for the CDR3: TGTGCCAGCAGTGAGGCAGCGGGAGAAAAAGAGACCCAGTACTTC.

This sequence joins TRBV5-4 and TRBJ2-1; TRBD2 matches 7 bases. V lost 4 bases to trimming and J lost 6 bases; unmatched junction nucleotides: 7. CDR1 SGHNT and CDR2 YYREEE come from the germline V gene (reference sequence). The CDR3 has 14 amino acids. The DNA of the CDR3 is TGTGCCAGCAGCGCTGGTGGGACTATCAATGAGCAGTTCTTC. This encodes CASSAGGTINEQFF.